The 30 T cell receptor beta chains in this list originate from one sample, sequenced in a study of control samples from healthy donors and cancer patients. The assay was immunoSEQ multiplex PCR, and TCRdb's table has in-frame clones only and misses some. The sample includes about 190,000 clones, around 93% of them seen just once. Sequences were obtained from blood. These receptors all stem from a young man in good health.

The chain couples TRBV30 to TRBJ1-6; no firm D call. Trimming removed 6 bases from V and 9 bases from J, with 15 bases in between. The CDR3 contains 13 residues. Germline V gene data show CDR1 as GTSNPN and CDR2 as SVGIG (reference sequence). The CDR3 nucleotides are TGTGCCTGCCGCTTTCACGGCTTTTCACCCCTCCACTTT. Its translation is CACRFHGFSPLHF.

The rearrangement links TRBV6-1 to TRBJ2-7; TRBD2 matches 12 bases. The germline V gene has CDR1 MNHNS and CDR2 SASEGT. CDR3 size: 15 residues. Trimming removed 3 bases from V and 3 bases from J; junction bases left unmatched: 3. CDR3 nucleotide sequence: TGTGCCAGCAGTGACACTAGCGGGGGGTACTACGAGCAGTACTTC. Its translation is CASSDTSGGYYEQYF.

The CDR3 region is CASSRISKGLNTEAFF. CDR3 DNA sequence: TGTGCCAGCAGCCGTATAAGTAAGGGTTTGAACACTGAAGCTTTCTTT. The chain employs TRBV7-6 and TRBJ1-1; D is undetermined. The CDR3 spans 16 residues. V lost 5 bases and J 0 bases, leaving 16 bases between the germline ends. Germline V gives CDR1 SGHVS, CDR2 FNYEAQ.

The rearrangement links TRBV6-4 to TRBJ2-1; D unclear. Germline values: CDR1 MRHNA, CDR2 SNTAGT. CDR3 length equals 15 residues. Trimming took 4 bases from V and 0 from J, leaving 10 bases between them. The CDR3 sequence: CASSAQASSYNEQFF. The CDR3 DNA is TGTGCCAGCAGTGCGCAGGCCAGCTCCTACAATGAGCAGTTCTTC.

CDR3 sequence (DNA): TGCGCCAGCAGCTTGGGGCACAATAGCAATCAGCCCCAGCATTTT. Translation gives CASSLGHNSNQPQHF. The rearrangement uses TRBV5-1 and TRBJ1-5; unclear D gene. CDR3 size: 15 residues. CDR1 and CDR2 from the germline V gene are SGHRS and YFSETQ. V was cut by 0 bases and J by 0 bases, with 7 bases left in between.

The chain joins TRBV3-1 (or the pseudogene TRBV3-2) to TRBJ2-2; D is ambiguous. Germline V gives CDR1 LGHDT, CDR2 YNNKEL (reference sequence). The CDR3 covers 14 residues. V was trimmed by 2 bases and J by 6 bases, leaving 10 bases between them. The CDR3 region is CASSQLISPGELFF. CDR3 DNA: TGTGCCAGCAGCCAATTAATTAGCCCCGGGGAGCTGTTTTTT.

The CDR3 protein is CASSLGHGSTGPDTQYF. CDR3 nucleotides: TGTGCCAGCAGCTTAGGTCATGGCTCCACGGGGCCAGATACGCAGTATTTT. The chain employs TRBV7-6 and TRBJ2-3, with D perhaps being TRBD1 or TRBD2 (5 bases each). Germline CDR1 and CDR2: SGHVS and FNYEAQ. Trimming pared 1 base from V and 4 bases from J, leaving 18 bases between. CDR3 length: 17 amino acids.

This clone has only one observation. As DNA, the CDR3 is TGTGCCTGGAGCGACAGGGAGAGTAACTATGGCTACACCTTC. This codes for CAWSDRESNYGYTF. The V call is TRBV30, the J call TRBJ1-2; 7 bases fit TRBD1. V lost 3 bases to trimming and J lost 1 base; unmatched junction nucleotides: 5. Looked up from germline, CDR1 is GTSNPN and CDR2 is SVGIG (reference sequence). CDR3 size: 14 residues.

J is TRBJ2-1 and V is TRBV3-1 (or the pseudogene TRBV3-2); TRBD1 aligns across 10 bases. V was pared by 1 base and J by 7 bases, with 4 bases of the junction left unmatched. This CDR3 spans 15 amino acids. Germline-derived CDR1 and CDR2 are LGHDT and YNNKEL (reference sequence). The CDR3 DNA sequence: TGTGCCAGCAGCCAAGGGACAGGGGGAGGGAATGAGCAGTTCTTC. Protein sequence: CASSQGTGGGNEQFF.

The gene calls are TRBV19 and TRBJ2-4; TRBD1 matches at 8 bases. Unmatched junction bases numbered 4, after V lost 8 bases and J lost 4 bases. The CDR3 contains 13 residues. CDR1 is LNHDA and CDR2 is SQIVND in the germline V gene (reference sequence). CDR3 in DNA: TGTGCCAGTTTGGACAGGGATAAAAACATTCAGTACTTC. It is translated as CASLDRDKNIQYF.

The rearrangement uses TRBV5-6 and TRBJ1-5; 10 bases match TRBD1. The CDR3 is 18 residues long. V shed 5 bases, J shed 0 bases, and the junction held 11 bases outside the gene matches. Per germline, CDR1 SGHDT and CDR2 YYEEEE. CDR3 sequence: CASSPGDRGPYSNQPQHF. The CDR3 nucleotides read TGTGCCAGCAGTCCGGGGGACAGGGGACCTTATAGCAATCAGCCCCAGCATTTT.

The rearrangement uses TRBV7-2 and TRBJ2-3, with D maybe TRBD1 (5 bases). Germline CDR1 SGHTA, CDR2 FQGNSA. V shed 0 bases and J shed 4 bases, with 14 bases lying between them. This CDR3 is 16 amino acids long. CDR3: CASSLALGVGADTQYF. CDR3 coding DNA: TGTGCCAGCAGCTTAGCGTTAGGGGTTGGCGCAGATACGCAGTATTTT.

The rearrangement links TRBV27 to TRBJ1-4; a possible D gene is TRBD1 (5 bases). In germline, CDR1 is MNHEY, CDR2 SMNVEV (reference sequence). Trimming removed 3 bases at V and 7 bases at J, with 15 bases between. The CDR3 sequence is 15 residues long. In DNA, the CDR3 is TGTGCCAGCAGTTTGAGGCAGGGCCGAGGTGAAAAACTGTTTTTT. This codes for CASSLRQGRGEKLFF.

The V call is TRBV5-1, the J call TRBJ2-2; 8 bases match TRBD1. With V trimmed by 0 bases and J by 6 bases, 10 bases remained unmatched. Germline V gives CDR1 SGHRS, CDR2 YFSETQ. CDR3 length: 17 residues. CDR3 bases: TGCGCCAGCAGCTTGGAAGGACAGGGAGGTGTGGCCGGGGAGCTGTTTTTT. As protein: CASSLEGQGGVAGELFF.

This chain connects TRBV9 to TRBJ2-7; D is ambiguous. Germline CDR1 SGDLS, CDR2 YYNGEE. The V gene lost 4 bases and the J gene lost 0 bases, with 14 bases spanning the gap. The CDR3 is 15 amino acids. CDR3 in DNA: TGTGCCAGCAGCCCTAGTGGACGGAGCTCCTACGAGCAGTACTTC. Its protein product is CASSPSGRSSYEQYF.

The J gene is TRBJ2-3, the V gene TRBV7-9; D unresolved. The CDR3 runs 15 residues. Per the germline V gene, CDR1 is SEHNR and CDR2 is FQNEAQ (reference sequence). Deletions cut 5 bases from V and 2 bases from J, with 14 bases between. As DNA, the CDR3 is TGTGCCAGCAGCCCCATCGCAGGCAACACAGATACGCAGTATTTT. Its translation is CASSPIAGNTDTQYF.

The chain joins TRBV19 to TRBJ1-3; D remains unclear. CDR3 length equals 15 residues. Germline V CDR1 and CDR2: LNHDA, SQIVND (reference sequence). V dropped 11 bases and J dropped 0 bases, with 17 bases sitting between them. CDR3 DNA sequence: TGTGCCTCTAGTGCCCAGAGGAACTCTGGAAACACCATATATTTT. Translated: CASSAQRNSGNTIYF.

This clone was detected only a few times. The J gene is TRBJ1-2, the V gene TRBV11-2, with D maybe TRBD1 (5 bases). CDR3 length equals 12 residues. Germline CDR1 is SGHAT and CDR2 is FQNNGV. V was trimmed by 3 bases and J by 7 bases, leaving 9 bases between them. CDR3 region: CASSFGGSGYTF. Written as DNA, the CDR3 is TGTGCCAGCAGCTTTGGGGGATCTGGCTACACCTTC.

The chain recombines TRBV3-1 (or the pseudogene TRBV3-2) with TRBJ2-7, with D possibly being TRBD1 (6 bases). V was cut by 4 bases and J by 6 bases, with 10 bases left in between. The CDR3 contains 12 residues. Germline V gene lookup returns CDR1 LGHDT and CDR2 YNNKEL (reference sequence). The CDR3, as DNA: TGTGCCAGCAGCCGAGGACAGATCGAGCAGTACTTC. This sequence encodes CASSRGQIEQYF.

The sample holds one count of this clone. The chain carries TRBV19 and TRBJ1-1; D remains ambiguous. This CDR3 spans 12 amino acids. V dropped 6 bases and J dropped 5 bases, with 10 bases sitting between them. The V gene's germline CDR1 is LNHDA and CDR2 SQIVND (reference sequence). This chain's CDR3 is CASSSGWTEAFF. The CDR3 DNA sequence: TGTGCCAGTAGCTCGGGTTGGACTGAAGCTTTCTTT.

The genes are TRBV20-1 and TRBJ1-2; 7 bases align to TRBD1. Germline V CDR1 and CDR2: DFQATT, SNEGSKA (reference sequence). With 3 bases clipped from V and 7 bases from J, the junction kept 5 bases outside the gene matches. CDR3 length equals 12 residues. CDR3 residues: CSASARGGGYTF. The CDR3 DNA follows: TGCAGTGCTAGTGCCAGGGGGGGTGGCTACACCTTC.

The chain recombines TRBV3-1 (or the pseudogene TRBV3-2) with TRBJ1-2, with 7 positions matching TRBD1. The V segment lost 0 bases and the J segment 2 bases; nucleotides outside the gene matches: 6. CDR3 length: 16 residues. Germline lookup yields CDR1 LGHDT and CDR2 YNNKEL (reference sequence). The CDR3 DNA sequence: TGTGCCAGCAGCCAAGACAGGGGGTGGGGAAACTATGGCTACACCTTC. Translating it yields CASSQDRGWGNYGYTF.

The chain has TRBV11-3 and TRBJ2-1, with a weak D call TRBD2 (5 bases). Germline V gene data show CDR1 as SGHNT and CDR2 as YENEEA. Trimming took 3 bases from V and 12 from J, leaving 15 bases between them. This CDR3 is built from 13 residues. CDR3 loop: CASSFSGNSLQFF. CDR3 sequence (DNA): TGTGCCAGCAGCTTCTCCGGGAACAGCCTGCAGTTCTTC.

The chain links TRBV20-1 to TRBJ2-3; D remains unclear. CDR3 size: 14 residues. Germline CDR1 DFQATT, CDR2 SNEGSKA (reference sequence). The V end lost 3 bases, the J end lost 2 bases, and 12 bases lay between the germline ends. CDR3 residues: CSASVRPPTDTQYF. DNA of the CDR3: TGCAGTGCTAGTGTCCGGCCCCCCACAGATACGCAGTATTTT.

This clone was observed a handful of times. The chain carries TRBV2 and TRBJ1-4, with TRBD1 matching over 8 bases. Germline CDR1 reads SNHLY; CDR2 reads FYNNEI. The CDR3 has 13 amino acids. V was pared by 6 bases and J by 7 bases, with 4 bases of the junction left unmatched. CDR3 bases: TGTGCCAGCAGGACAGGGGCGCGTGAAAAACTGTTTTTT. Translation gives CASRTGAREKLFF.

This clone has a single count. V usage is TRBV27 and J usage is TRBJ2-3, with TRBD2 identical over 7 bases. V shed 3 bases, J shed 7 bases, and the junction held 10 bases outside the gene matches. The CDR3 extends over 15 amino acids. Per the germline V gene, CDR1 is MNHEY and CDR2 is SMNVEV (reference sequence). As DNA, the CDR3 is TGTGCCAGCAGTTTGGGGAAAAGGCGGGAGAATACGCAGTATTTT. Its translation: CASSLGKRRENTQYF.

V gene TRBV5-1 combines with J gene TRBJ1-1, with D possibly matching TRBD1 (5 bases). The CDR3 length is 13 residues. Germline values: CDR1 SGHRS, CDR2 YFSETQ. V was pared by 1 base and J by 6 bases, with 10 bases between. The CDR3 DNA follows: TGCGCCAGCAGCTTGACGGGGGTGGCTGAAGCTTTCTTT. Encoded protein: CASSLTGVAEAFF.

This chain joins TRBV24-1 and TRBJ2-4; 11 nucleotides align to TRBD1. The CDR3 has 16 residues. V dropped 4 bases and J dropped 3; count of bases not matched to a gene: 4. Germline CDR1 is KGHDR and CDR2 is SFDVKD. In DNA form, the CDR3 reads TGTGCCACCAGTGAGCCGGGACAGGGGGTCAAAAACATTCAGTACTTC. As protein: CATSEPGQGVKNIQYF.

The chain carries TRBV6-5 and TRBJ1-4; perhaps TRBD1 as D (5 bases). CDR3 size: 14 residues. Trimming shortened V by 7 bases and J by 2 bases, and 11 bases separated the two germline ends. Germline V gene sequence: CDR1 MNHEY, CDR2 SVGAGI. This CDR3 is CASISGKTNEKLFF. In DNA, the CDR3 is TGTGCCAGCATCTCAGGGAAGACTAATGAAAAACTGTTTTTT.

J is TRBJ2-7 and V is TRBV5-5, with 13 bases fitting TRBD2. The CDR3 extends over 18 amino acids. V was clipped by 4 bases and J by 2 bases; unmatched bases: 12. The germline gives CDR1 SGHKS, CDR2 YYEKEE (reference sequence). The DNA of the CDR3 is TGTGCCAGCAGCCCCCAGGGGGAACTAGCGGGGGGGACCTACGAGCAGTACTTC. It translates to CASSPQGELAGGTYEQYF.